One and the same sample provided the 23 T cell receptor beta chains below, sequenced in a study of vaccination effects on CD4 cells after COVID-19 (dated by TCRdb to 2021 to 2024). Their antigen targets remain unknown. Receptors were amplified or captured by the immunoSEQ multiplex PCR assay. The clones in this table, taken by TCRdb from immuneACCESS, are in-frame only. Not every clone is retained; where verified, under half of the shortfall comes from an unresolved V gene, and the cause of the rest is unknown. The sample includes fewer than 55,000 clones, with approximately 82% observed a single time. The ten largest make up 3.6% of the sample. After 10 to 11 days of culture, CD4+ T cells were isolated with the EasySep CD4+ T cell isolation kit. PCR-confirmed SARS-CoV-2 infection had occurred in convalescent patients between March and December 2020, before the Alpha, Beta and Delta variants emerged in the United States. Each participant got two doses of an mRNA SARS-CoV-2 vaccine, either BNT162b2 or mRNA-1273.

The source was CD4+ T cells from PBMCs cultured without peptide, collected after COVID-19 vaccination. Receptors originate from a human donor who had a prior SARS-CoV-2 infection.

This clone showed up just a few times. V is TRBV12-3 or TRBV12-4 and J is TRBJ1-2; unclear D gene. There are 12 residues in the CDR3. Trimming pared 1 base from V and 8 bases from J, leaving 8 bases between. CDR3 amino acids: CASSLVGSGYTF. The CDR3 nucleotides read TGTGCCAGCAGTTTAGTTGGGTCAGGCTACACCTTC.

The chain links TRBV11-3 to TRBJ2-1; 8 nucleotides agree with TRBD2. The CDR3 runs 15 residues. The germline V gene encodes CDR1 SGHNT and CDR2 YENEEA. The V segment lost 1 base and the J segment 10 bases; nucleotides outside the gene matches: 9. As DNA, the CDR3 is TGTGCCAGCAGCTTAGGTGGGGTCGGCGGGAGGGAGCAGTTCTTC. Its translation is CASSLGGVGGREQFF. The variable domain in full, completed from reference TRBV11-3 and TRBJ2-1, reads EAGVVQSPRYKIIEKKQPVAFWCNPISGHNTLYWYLQNLGQGPELLIRYENEEAVDDSQLPKDRFSAERLKGVDSTLKIQPAELGDSAVYLCASSLGGVGGREQFFGPGTRLTVL.

The chain has TRBV2 and TRBJ1-5; possibly TRBD1 for D (6 bases). CDR1 is SNHLY and CDR2 is FYNNEI in the germline V gene. The CDR3 runs to 15 residues. Trimming took off 5 bases at V and 0 bases at J, with 11 bases between the two ends. For the CDR3, the DNA is TGTGCCAGCAGTCTAGACAGGAATAGCAATCAGCCCCAGCATTTT. Amino acid sequence: CASSLDRNSNQPQHF.

This clone was picked up one time. The CDR3, as DNA: TGTGCCAGCTCACCCCCCCCGAAGGGGGCTCCAACTAATGAAAAACTGTTTTTT. It codes for CASSPPPKGAPTNEKLFF. The chain has TRBV18 and TRBJ1-4; 7 bases line up with TRBD1. V lost 3 bases to trimming and J lost 0 bases; unmatched junction nucleotides: 10. The CDR3 consists of 18 residues. Germline-derived CDR1 and CDR2 are KGHSH and LQKENI.

This clone appeared a few times. The rearrangement joins TRBV6-2 or TRBV6-3 to TRBJ1-6; D is unclear. The CDR3 has 15 amino acids. The germline V gene has CDR1 MNHEY and CDR2 SVGEGT. V lost 2 bases to trimming and J lost 6 bases, with 11 bases between them. CDR3 bases: TGTGCCAGCAGTTACAGGCGCGCTTTTAATTCACCCCTCCACTTT. It yields the protein CASSYRRAFNSPLHF.

This sequence joins TRBV14 and TRBJ2-3; no clear D gene. Trimming took off 0 bases at V and 4 bases at J, with 14 bases between the two ends. CDR1 SGHDN and CDR2 FVKESK come from the germline V gene. This CDR3 region has 16 residues. CDR3 region: CASSQDRNSRADTQYF. CDR3 DNA sequence: TGTGCCAGCAGCCAAGATCGTAACAGCCGGGCAGATACGCAGTATTTT. The variable domain in full, with the rest retrieved from reference TRBV14 and TRBJ2-3, is EAGVTQFPSHSVIEKGQTVTLRCDPISGHDNLYWYRRVMGKEIKFLLHFVKESKQDESGMPNNRFLAERTGGTYSTLKVQPAELEDSGVYFCASSQDRNSRADTQYFGPGTRLTVL.

The V call is TRBV30, the J call TRBJ1-1, with D perhaps matching TRBD1 (6 bases). CDR1 GTSNPN and CDR2 SVGIG come from the germline V gene (reference sequence). There are 13 residues in the CDR3. V was shortened by 1 base and J by 6 bases, with 12 bases between the two germline ends. The CDR3 protein is CAWSEDRYAEAFF. The CDR3, as DNA: TGTGCCTGGAGTGAAGACAGGTACGCTGAAGCTTTCTTT.

This CDR3 is CASSLLAGPGGFNEQFF. In nucleotides, the CDR3 is TGTGCCAGCAGTCTACTAGCGGGCCCCGGGGGGTTCAATGAGCAGTTCTTC. The rearrangement joins TRBV7-6 to TRBJ2-1; 9 bases map to TRBD2. CDR1 is SGHVS, CDR2 FNYEAQ, per germline. The CDR3 totals 17 residues. J lost 6 bases, V lost 6 bases, and 15 bases had no gene match.

The rearrangement links TRBV2 to TRBJ1-2, with a possible D match to TRBD1 (5 bases). CDR1 is SNHLY and CDR2 is FYNNEI in the germline V gene. The CDR3 is 15 residues long. V was cut by 5 bases and J by 3 bases, with 16 bases left in between. The CDR3 DNA is TGTGCCAGCAGTCCTAACGGGGGAGAGGACTATGGCTACACCTTC. Amino acid sequence: CASSPNGGEDYGYTF.

This clone was recorded only once. The rearrangement links TRBV2 to TRBJ1-1; no reliable D call. Trimming cost V 6 bases and J 1 base, with 9 bases left between them. CDR3 length: 13 residues. Germline V lookup: CDR1 SNHLY, CDR2 FYNNEI. CDR3 sequence reads: CASRVTQNTEAFF. CDR3 sequence (DNA): TGTGCCAGCAGGGTAACACAGAACACTGAAGCTTTCTTT.

This sequence joins TRBV9 and TRBJ2-3; the D gene is possibly TRBD2 (6 bases). This CDR3 contains 16 residues. V was pared by 0 bases and J by 6 bases, with 17 bases between. CDR1 and CDR2 from the germline V gene are SGDLS and YYNGEE. The CDR3 coding sequence is TGTGCCAGCAGCGTAGGCGGGGACCCGAGTATTGATACGCAGTATTTT. Translated: CASSVGGDPSIDTQYF.

The chain combines TRBV15 with TRBJ2-7; D might be TRBD2 (6 bases). Trimming left V 0 bases short and J 9 bases short, with 18 bases between. The CDR3 spans 15 residues. Germline-derived CDR1 and CDR2 are LNHNV and YYDKDF (reference sequence). The CDR3 sequence is CATSRERGIGHRQYF. DNA for the CDR3: TGTGCCACCAGCAGAGAACGGGGGATCGGGCACAGGCAGTACTTC. Complete variable domain (other parts from reference TRBV15 and TRBJ2-7): DAMVIQNPRYQVTQFGKPVTLSCSQTLNHNVMYWYQQKSSQAPKLLFHYYDKDFNNEADTPDNFQSRRPNTSFCFLDIRSPGLGDTAMYLCATSRERGIGHRQYFGPGTRLTVT.

The V call is TRBV5-1, the J call TRBJ1-3; 8 bases are shared with TRBD1. In germline, CDR1 is SGHRS, CDR2 YFSETQ. The CDR3 spans 15 residues. The V segment lost 2 bases and the J segment 0 bases; nucleotides outside the gene matches: 1. The CDR3 reads CASSFQGASGNTIYF. The CDR3 DNA reads TGCGCCAGCAGCTTCCAGGGGGCCTCTGGAAACACCATATATTTT.

This chain connects TRBV19 to TRBJ2-3; 12 positions agree with TRBD2. Germline V lookup: CDR1 LNHDA, CDR2 SQIVND (reference sequence). The CDR3 covers 18 residues. The V and J ends lost 3 bases and 5 bases, in that order; junction bases with no gene match: 12. The CDR3, as DNA: TGTGCCAGTAGTATCCAACTTTTGTGGACTAGCGGGGAAGATACGCAGTATTTT. Translating gives CASSIQLLWTSGEDTQYF.

This sequence joins TRBV19 and TRBJ2-3, with TRBD1 matching 8 bases. The CDR3 covers 14 residues. Germline V gene lookup returns CDR1 LNHDA and CDR2 SQIVND (reference sequence). V lost 5 bases to trimming and J lost 3 bases; unmatched junction nucleotides: 4. CDR3 sequence reads: CASSFGQGTDTQYF. The CDR3 DNA follows: TGTGCCAGTAGTTTCGGACAGGGAACAGATACGCAGTATTTT.

This clone was picked up one time. The chain joins TRBV2 to TRBJ1-5; no clear D gene. Trimming pared 1 base from V and 9 bases from J, leaving 7 bases between. Germline-derived CDR1 and CDR2 are SNHLY and FYNNEI. The CDR3 is 12 amino acids. The CDR3 here is CASSEDRWPQHF. The CDR3 bases are TGTGCCAGCAGTGAAGACCGTTGGCCCCAGCATTTT.

This chain connects TRBV7-2 to TRBJ2-5, with 9 bases fitting TRBD2. The junction had 7 bases not matched to a gene; V was cut back by 3 bases and J by 5 bases. Germline V CDR1 and CDR2: SGHTA, FQGNSA. The CDR3 extends over 15 amino acids. CDR3 loop: CASSFQRGEHETQYF. The CDR3 region has the DNA TGTGCCAGCAGCTTTCAGCGGGGGGAGCACGAGACCCAGTACTTC.

V and J are TRBV2 and TRBJ2-2, with 8 bases that match TRBD2. The CDR3 is made up of 12 amino acids. Germline loops: CDR1 SNHLY, CDR2 FYNNEI. J was trimmed by 6 bases and V by 8 bases; bases with no gene match: 2. As DNA, the CDR3 is TGTGCCAGCGCGGGGGGCCCCGGGGAGCTGTTTTTT. Translation gives CASAGGPGELFF.

This clone was detected once. The rearrangement joins TRBV11-2 to TRBJ2-5; a possible D gene is TRBD1 (6 bases). Trimming removed 2 bases from V and 4 bases from J, with 17 bases in between. Germline CDR1 SGHAT, CDR2 FQNNGV. The CDR3 covers 16 residues. The CDR3 protein is CASSLLGASLIETQYF. The CDR3 DNA reads TGTGCCAGCAGCTTACTGGGGGCGAGCCTTATAGAGACCCAGTACTTC.

The chain carries TRBV29-1 and TRBJ2-5; 13 positions match TRBD2. Unmatched junction bases numbered 9, after V lost 4 bases and J lost 7 bases. Germline V gene lookup returns CDR1 SQVTM and CDR2 ANQGSEA. The CDR3 is 15 residues long. The CDR3 region has the DNA TGCAGCGTTGGGCCGGGACTAGCGGGGCAGGGGACCCAGTACTTC. This translates into CSVGPGLAGQGTQYF.

This chain joins TRBV11-2 and TRBJ2-7; perhaps D is TRBD1 or TRBD2 (5 bases each). CDR3 length equals 14 residues. Trimming pared 6 bases from V and 2 bases from J, leaving 14 bases between. CDR1 SGHAT and CDR2 FQNNGV come from the germline V gene. DNA of the CDR3: TGTGCCAGCAGTGTTCGGGAAGGGGCCTACGAGCAGTACTTC. Protein: CASSVREGAYEQYF.

J is TRBJ1-1 and V is TRBV6-6; D call uncertain. The CDR3 spans 13 residues. Looked up from germline, CDR1 is MNHNY and CDR2 is SVGAGI (reference sequence). V was clipped by 5 bases and J by 5 bases, with 12 bases between them. CDR3 region: CASSLPGETEAFF. The CDR3 DNA follows: TGTGCCAGCAGTCTCCCGGGTGAGACTGAAGCTTTCTTT.

This clone was found a few times. V usage is TRBV5-4 and J usage is TRBJ2-7; D gene unclear. The germline V and J ends were trimmed by 3 bases and 6 bases, with 13 bases remaining between them. The CDR3 spans 13 residues. Germline CDR1 SGHNT, CDR2 YYREEE (reference sequence). CDR3 loop: CASSSWAASEQYF. The CDR3 bases are TGTGCCAGCAGCTCGTGGGCTGCCAGCGAGCAGTACTTC.